The clone carrying this T cell receptor beta chain was detected ten times or more. No antigen is known for it. The read gets to within 3 residues of the CDR3 end, and the germline J gene fills in the rest. The entry originates in a study of T cell clonality in common variable immunodeficiency. The assay was immunoSEQ multiplex PCR, and TCRdb's table has in-frame clones only and misses some. This sample has tens of thousands of clones, each found more than once. This CDR3 spans 15 amino acids. Germline trimming cut 5 bases from V and 5 bases from J; bases unmatched to any gene: 13. Germline V lookup: CDR1 DFQATT, CDR2 SNEGSKA (reference sequence). Whole-study results and caveats: In common variable immunodeficiency, TCR beta chains reportedly carried fewer deletions and N-nucleotide insertions.

The specimen sequenced was peripheral blood mononuclear cells. J is TRBJ2-5 and V is TRBV20-1; the match to TRBD1 covers 8 bases. The receptor was derived from a person aged 18-70 years in good health. The CDR3 sequence: CSARRQGAGLETQYF. The CDR3 DNA, read in part, is TGCAGTGCTCGGCGGCAGGGGGCGGGTTTGGAGACC.